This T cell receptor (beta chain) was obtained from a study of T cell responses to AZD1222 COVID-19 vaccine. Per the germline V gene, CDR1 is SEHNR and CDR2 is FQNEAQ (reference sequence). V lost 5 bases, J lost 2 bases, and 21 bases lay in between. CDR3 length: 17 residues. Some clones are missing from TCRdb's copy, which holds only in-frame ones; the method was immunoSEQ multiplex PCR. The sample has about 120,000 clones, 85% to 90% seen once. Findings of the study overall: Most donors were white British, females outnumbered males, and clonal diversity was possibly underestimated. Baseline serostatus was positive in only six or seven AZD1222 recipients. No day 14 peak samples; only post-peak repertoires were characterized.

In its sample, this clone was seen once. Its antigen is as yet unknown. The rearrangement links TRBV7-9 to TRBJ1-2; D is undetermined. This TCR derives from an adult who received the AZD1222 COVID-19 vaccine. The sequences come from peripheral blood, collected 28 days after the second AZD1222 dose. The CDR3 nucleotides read TGTGCCAGCAGCCAACCCGACTCTACAGCCGGCAACTATGGCTACACCTTC. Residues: CASSQPDSTAGNYGYTF.